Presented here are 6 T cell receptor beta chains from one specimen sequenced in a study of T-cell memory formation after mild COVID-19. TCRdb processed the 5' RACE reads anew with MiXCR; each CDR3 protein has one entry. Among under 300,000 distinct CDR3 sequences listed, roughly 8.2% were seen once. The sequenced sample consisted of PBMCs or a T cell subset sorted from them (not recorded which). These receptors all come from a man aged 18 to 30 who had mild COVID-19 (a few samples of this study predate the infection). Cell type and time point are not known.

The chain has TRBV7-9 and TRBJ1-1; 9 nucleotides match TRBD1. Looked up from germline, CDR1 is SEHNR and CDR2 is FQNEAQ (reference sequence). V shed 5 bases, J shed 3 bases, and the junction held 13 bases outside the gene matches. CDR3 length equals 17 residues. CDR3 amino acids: CASSPQTGGTSDTEAFF. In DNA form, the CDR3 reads TGTGCCAGCAGCCCACAAACAGGGGGCACATCCGACACTGAAGCTTTCTTT.

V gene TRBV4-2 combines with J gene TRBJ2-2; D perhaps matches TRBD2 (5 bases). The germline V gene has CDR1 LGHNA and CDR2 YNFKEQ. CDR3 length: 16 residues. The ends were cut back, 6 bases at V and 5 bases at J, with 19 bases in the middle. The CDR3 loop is CASRCHGREGTGELFF. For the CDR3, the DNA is TGTGCCAGCAGATGCCACGGTCGGGAAGGGACCGGGGAGCTGTTTTTT.

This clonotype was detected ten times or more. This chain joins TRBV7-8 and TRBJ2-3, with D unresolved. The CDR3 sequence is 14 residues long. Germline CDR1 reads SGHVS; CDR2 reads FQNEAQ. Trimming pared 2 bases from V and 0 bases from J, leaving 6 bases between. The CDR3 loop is CASSLQASTDTQYF. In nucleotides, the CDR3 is TGTGCCAGCAGCTTACAGGCTAGCACAGATACGCAGTATTTT.

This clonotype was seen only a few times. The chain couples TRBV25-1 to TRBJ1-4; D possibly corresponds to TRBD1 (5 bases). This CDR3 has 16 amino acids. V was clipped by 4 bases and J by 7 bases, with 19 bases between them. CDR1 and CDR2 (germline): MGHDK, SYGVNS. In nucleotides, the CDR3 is TGTGCCAGCAGTGCATGGGGGATAGGCGCGGGTGAAAAACTGTTTTTT. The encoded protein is CASSAWGIGAGEKLFF.

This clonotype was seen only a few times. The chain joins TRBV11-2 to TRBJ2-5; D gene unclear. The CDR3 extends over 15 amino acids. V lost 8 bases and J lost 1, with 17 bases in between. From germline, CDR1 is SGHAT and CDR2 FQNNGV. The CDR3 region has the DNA TGTGCCAGCCGGGCCCAAGGTCAGCCCCAAGAGACCCAGTACTTC. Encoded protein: CASRAQGQPQETQYF.

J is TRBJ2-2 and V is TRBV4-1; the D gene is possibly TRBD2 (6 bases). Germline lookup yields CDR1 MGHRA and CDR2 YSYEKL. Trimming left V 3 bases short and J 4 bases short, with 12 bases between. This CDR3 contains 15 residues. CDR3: CASSHRRAGTGELFF. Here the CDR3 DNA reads TGCGCCAGCAGCCACAGGAGGGCGGGCACCGGGGAGCTGTTTTTT.